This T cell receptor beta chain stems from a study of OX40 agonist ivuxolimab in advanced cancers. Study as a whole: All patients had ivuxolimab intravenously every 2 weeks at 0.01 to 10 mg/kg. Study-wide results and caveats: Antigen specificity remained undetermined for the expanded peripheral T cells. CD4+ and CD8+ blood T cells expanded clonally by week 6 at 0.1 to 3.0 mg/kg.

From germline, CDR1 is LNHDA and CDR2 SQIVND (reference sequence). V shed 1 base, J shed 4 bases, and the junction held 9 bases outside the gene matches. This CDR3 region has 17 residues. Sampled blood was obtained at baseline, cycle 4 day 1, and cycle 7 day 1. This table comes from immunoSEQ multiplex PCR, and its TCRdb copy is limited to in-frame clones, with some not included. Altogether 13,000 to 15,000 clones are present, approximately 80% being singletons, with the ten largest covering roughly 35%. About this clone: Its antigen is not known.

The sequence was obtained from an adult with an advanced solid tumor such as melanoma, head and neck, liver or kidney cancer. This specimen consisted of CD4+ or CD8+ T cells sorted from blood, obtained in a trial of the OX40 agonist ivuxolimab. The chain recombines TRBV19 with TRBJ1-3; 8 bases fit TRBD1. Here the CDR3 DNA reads TGTGCCAGTAGTATAGTGATGCAGGGGGCATCGGGAAACACCATATATTTT. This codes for CASSIVMQGASGNTIYF.